The sequence of this TCR beta chain was determined in a study of metastatic and nonmetastatic thyroid tumors. Overall study context: Across blood and tumor or nodule tissue, repertoires from malignant and benign thyroid patients were compared with one another.

Germline V gene data show CDR1 as GTSNPN and CDR2 as SVGIG (reference sequence). Deletions cut 2 bases from V and 2 bases from J, with 7 bases between. The CDR3 sequence is 12 residues long. Thyroid surgery took place with no prior treatment in any patient. TCRdb re-clonotyped the PCR reads via MiXCR. The data show about 11,000 clones, with more than 35% seen just once and around 17% held by the top ten. Specimen: tumor tissue. The rearrangement links TRBV30 to TRBJ2-7; D is undetermined. The sequence was obtained from a female donor with papillary thyroid cancer or a benign thyroid nodule (not recorded which). Some clones in this sample may be carry-over from other donors' samples. For the CDR3, the DNA is TGTGCCTGGAGTCGGGCCACCTACGAGCAGTACTTC. This codes for CAWSRATYEQYF.